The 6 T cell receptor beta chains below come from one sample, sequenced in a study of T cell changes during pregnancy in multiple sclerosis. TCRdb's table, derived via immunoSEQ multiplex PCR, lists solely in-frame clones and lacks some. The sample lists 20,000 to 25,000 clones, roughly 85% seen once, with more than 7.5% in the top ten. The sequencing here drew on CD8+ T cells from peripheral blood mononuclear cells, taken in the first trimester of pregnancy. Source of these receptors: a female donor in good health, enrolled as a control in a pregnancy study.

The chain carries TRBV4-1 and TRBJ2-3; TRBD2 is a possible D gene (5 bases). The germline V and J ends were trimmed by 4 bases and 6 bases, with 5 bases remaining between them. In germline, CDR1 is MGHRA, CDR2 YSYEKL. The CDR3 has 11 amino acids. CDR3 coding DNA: TGCGCCAGCAGCCGAGGGGATACGCAGTATTTT. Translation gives CASSRGDTQYF.

In DNA form, the CDR3 reads TGTGCCAGCAGTCTGAGTAGCACAGATACGCAGTATTTT. This codes for CASSLSSTDTQYF. This chain links TRBV27 with TRBJ2-3; D is unresolved. The V end lost 5 bases, the J end lost 0 bases, and 6 bases lay between the germline ends. The germline V gene has CDR1 MNHEY and CDR2 SMNVEV (reference sequence). The CDR3 sequence is 13 residues long.

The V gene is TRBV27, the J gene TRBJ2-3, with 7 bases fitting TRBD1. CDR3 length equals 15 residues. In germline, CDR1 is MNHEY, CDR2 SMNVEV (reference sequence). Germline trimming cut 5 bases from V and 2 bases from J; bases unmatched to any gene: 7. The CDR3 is CASSPRDRNTDTQYF. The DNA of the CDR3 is TGTGCCAGCAGTCCCCGGGACAGAAACACAGATACGCAGTATTTT.

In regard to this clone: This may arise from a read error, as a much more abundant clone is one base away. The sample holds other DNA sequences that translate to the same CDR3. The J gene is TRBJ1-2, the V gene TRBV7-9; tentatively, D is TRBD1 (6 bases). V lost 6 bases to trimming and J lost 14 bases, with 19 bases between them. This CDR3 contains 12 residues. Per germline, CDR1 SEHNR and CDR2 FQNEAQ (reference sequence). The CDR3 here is CASSSLRHDRTF. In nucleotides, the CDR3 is TGTGCCAGCAGTTCCCTACGGCACGACAGGACCTTC.

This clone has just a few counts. The CDR3 DNA reads as TGTGCCAGCAGCTTAGTACAGGGTTACACTGAAGCTTTCTTT. Its protein is CASSLVQGYTEAFF. The gene calls are TRBV7-9 and TRBJ1-1; perhaps TRBD1 as D (6 bases). Per germline, CDR1 SEHNR and CDR2 FQNEAQ (reference sequence). V was clipped by 1 base and J by 3 bases, with 9 bases between them. This CDR3 has 14 residues.

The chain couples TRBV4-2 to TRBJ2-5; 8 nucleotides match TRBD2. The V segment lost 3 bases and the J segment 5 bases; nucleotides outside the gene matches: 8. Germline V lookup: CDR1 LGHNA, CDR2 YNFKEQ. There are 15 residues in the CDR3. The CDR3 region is CASSHITSGVETQYF. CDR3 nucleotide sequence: TGTGCCAGCAGCCATATTACTAGCGGCGTTGAGACCCAGTACTTC.